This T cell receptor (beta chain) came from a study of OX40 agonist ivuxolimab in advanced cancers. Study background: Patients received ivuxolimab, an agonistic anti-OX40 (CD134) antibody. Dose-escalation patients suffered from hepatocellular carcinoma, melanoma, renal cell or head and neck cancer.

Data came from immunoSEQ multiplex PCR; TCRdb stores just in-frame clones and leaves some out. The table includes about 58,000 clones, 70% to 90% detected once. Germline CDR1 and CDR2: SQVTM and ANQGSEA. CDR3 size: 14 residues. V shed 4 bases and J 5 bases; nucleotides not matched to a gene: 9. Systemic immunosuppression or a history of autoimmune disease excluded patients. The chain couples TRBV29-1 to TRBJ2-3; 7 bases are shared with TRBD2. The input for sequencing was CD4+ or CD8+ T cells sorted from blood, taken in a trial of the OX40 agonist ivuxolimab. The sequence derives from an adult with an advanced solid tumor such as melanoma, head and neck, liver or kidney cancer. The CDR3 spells CSVGGGLGGDTQYF. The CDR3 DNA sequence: TGCAGCGTTGGGGGAGGGCTAGGTGGAGATACGCAGTATTTT.